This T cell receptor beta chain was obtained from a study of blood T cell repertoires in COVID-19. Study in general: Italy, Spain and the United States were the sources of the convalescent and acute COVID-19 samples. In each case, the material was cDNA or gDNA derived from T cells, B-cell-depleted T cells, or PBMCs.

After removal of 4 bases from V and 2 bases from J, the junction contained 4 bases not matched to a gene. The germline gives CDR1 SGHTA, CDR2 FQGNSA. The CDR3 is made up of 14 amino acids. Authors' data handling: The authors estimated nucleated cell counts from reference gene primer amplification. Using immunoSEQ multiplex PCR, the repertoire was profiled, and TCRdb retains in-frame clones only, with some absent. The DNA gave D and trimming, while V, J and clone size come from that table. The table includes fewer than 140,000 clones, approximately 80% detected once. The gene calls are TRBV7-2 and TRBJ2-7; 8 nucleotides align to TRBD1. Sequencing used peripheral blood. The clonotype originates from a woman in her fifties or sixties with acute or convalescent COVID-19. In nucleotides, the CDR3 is TGTGCCAGCAGCTCCCGACAGGGGACCTACGAGCAGTACTTC. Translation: CASSSRQGTYEQYF. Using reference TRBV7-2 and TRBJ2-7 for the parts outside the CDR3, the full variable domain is GAGVSQSPSNKVTEKGKDVELRCDPISGHTALYWYRQSLGQGLEFLIYFQGNSAPDKSGLPSDRFSAERTGGSVSTLTIQRTQQEDSAVYLCASSSRQGTYEQYFGPGTRLTVT.